Detailed here is one T cell receptor beta chain. The target of this receptor is not known. Base qualities are missing; no much larger clone stands one base away. The data were obtained in a study of shared clonotypes between healthy human individuals (dated by TCRdb to the early 2020s). In terms of the full investigation: The cohort included three men and a couple of women between 18 and 49 years of age. Per donor, three plates each were used for CD4 naive and CD4 memory, two for CD8 naive, and one for CD8 memory. To estimate repertoire size and how much clonotype sharing occurs between individuals, the study deeply sequenced the blood TCR repertoires of several healthy adults. Different laboratories and diverse techniques were used to prepare libraries and sequence TCR repertoires, to increase sequencing depth and limit assay-specific biases. Leukapheresis yielded between about 0.9 and 8.9 billion PBMCs per donor. Overall study outcomes, separate from this receptor: About 4.5% of naive CD4, 3.5% of naive CD8, approximately 2.2% of memory CD4, and 0.4% of memory CD8 clonotypes were shared across a handful of donors. Even with the large sequencing depth, rarefaction of the sorted-subset datasets indicated that sequencing was incomplete. Because the study included a small number of donors, the genetic and exposure-history diversity represented was limited. Compared with non-shared clonotypes, the clonotypes found in all four sorted-subset donors had higher generation probabilities. Sampling was restricted to blood, and TCR repertoires in tissues likely differ from the TCR repertoires found in blood. Naive subsets generally had larger estimated clonotype richness than memory subsets. Pairwise subsampling led to the expectation that sequencing depth would affect the degree of clonotype sharing among donors.

Looking up the germline V gene yields CDR1 ENHRY and CDR2 SYGVKD. Trimming takes 7 bases from V and 0 bases from J, and the germline ends sit 19 bases apart. The CDR3 has 17 amino acids, counting the end cysteine and phenylalanine. Here the CDR3 DNA is all that survives: 51 bases in frame from base 1. Using the deep immunoSEQ assay, multiplex PCR amplified TCR CDR3 regions from genomic DNA. Extracted genomic DNA from each cell subset was spread evenly across all wells of several immunoSEQ 96-well plates, with each plate serving as a replicate. For sorted subsets, 200 to 250 ng of genomic DNA, equivalent to 30,000 or so T cell genomes, went into each replicate PCR. Purified libraries were measured with a Qubit 3.0 fluorometer, size-checked on a Bioanalyzer 2100, and measured again with the KAPA Library Quantification kit. Every immunoSEQ 96-well plate was sequenced on a separate single-read 150-cycle Illumina NextSeq 550 flow cell. Per the source publication's procedure: Because the immunoSEQ output included only junctional sequences and no quality scores, the filtering could not be the same as the filtering used for full-length reads. To assign V/J genes and CDR3, sequences were annotated against IMGT germline references using PyIR, a Python wrapper for IgBLAST v1.9. Reads were filtered out if the reads had weak V/J assignments (E-value above 1e-6), no CDR3, stop codons, out-of-frame junctions, or ambiguous translated residues. V3J clonotypes were defined as sequences sharing an identical inferred V gene, J gene, and CDR3 amino acid sequence. Percentage overlap between repertoires was calculated by dividing the number of shared unique clonotypes by the size of the smaller repertoire. Three approaches were used to assess repertoire richness: RTK rarefaction, the Chao1 estimator, and Recon v2.1 estimates of unobserved clonotypes. Generation probabilities for all TCRbeta clonotypes obtained by the gDNA method from several donors were computed using OLGA. TCRdb obtained this table from immuneACCESS and retained in-frame rearrangements with V and J assigned. These tables miss some clones; where compared with another copy, unresolved V genes account for less than half of the shortfall, and the remainder is unexplained. From that table come the V and J calls and clone size; the DNA was used to work out D and trimming. The sample contains 850,000 to 1,100,000 clones, 60% to 85% of them found a single time. The top ten clones comprise 0.85% to 1% of the sample.

Healthy HIV-negative adults with no recently reported acute infections or vaccinations were included as donors. Every donor was a Caucasian adult residing in Nashville, Tennessee, USA. CD4+ T cells were enriched by magnetic negative selection; naive cells were then positively selected on CD45RA, and the negative fraction formed the memory subset. After blood collection by leukapheresis, PBMCs were isolated using Ficoll-Histopaque density gradient centrifugation and then cryopreserved in the vapor phase of liquid nitrogen. Analytical flow cytometry was used to check the purity and quantity of each magnetically sorted T cell population. Genomic DNA was isolated from every sorted fraction and measured by UV absorbance on a Nanodrop 2000c.

The source is a man between 18 and 35 years old in good health. Some clones in this sample may be carry-over from other donors' samples. Source material: memory CD4+ T cells from PBMCs. The cell subset or site label, as the study defines it: CD45RA-negative fraction. The chain links TRBV10-3 with TRBJ1-3; the D segment could be TRBD1, given 6 matching bases. The CDR3 region: CAITLVGGPGSGNTIYF. At the DNA level, the sequence is TGTGCCATCACTCTGGTGGGGGGCCCTGGCTCTGGAAACACCATATATTTT.